A selection of T cell receptor beta chains follows, all from one sample in a study of Graves' ophthalmopathy and Graves' hyperthyroidism. TCRdb re-analysed the multiplex PCR reads in MiXCR, keeping a single row per CDR3 protein. The table records 40,000 to 45,000 distinct CDR3 sequences, roughly half of them present only once. Sequencing used peripheral blood. All receptors come from an adult man with Graves' ophthalmopathy. CDR3s include the opening cysteine and the closing phenylalanine or tryptophan. Each record gives: V gene, clone size, D gene, J gene, CDR3 protein, CDR3 DNA. The D gene is left open where the match is weak. Size is stated for part of the rows, as once, few or many counts, or as a class when the clone is expanded.

TRBV9	NA	NA	TRBJ2-2	CASSPSLGLCLHLRFGELFF	NA
TRBV11-1	NA	TRBD1	TRBJ2-2	CASSAYRGTGELFF	TGTGCCAGCAGCGCCTACAGGGGAACCGGGGAGCTGTTTTTT
TRBV12-3/TRBV12-4	NA	NA	TRBJ1-1	CASRQGTFTEAFF	TGTGCCAGCAGGCAGGGGACCTTCACTGAAGCTTTCTTT
TRBV5-1	NA	NA	TRBJ2-1	CASSVGSGAASEQFF	TGCGCCAGCAGCGTAGGATCAGGGGCCGCTTCTGAGCAGTTCTTC
TRBV27	many	TRBD2	TRBJ2-3	CASTSAGVGDTQYF	TGTGCCAGCACCAGCGCGGGAGTTGGAGATACGCAGTATTTT
TRBV12-5	NA	TRBD1	TRBJ2-5	CDSGDGTGGETHYF	TGTGATAGTGGGGATGGGACAGGTGGGGAGACCCATTACTTC
TRBV24-1	NA	NA	TRBJ2-7	CATSDLGGYEQYF	TGTGCCACCAGTGATTTGGGTGGCTACGAGCAGTACTTC
TRBV20-1	NA	TRBD1	TRBJ1-5	CSAAQGDGAQHF	TGCAGTGCCGCGCAGGGGGACGGGGCCCAGCATTTT
TRBV12-3/TRBV12-4	NA	TRBD1	TRBJ1-1	CASSSGQGNRNTEAFF	TGTGCCAGCAGTTCCGGACAGGGTAATAGGAACACTGAAGCTTTCTTT
TRBV14	once	TRBD1	TRBJ2-3	CASSRPGQGFTDTQYF	TGTGCCAGCAGCCGACCGGGACAGGGCTTCACAGATACGCAGTATTTT
TRBV7-9	many	NA	TRBJ2-6	CASTGDSGANVLTF	TGTGCCAGCACCGGGGACTCTGGGGCCAACGTCCTGACTTTC
TRBV24-1	NA	TRBD1	TRBJ1-5	CATSDPGQVQNQPQHF	TGTGCCACCAGTGACCCGGGACAGGTTCAAAATCAGCCCCAGCATTTT
TRBV19	NA	TRBD1	TRBJ1-5	CASSQGQGSNQPQHF	TGTGCCAGTAGCCAAGGACAGGGGAGCAATCAGCCCCAGCATTTT
TRBV5-6	NA	NA	TRBJ1-6	CASRQGGSPLHF	TGTGCCAGCAGACAAGGGGGATCACCCCTCCACTTT
TRBV24-1	NA	NA	TRBJ2-7	CATSGRGRSEQYF	TGTGCCACCAGTGGTAGGGGAAGGAGCGAGCAGTACTTC
TRBV5-1	NA	NA	TRBJ2-2	CASSLVRTEELFF	TGCGCCAGCAGCTTGGTACGAACCGAGGAGCTGTTTTTT
TRBV20-1	NA	TRBD1	TRBJ2-7	CSTSGTGEGEQYF	TGCAGCACATCCGGGACAGGGGAAGGAGAGCAGTACTTC
TRBV3-1	many	TRBD1	TRBJ1-2	CASSRGGQGGGYTF	TGTGCCAGCAGCCGAGGGGGACAGGGAGGTGGCTACACCTTC
TRBV12-3/TRBV12-4	NA	TRBD1	TRBJ1-1	CASSRQGAGNTEAFF	TGTGCCAGCAGCCGACAGGGGGCTGGAAACACTGAAGCTTTCTTT
TRBV10-3	few	NA	TRBJ2-3	CAISDSGSTDTQYF	TGTGCCATCAGTGACAGCGGGAGCACAGATACGCAGTATTTT
TRBV10-3	NA	TRBD2	TRBJ2-2	CAISKALAGRTGELFF	TGTGCCATCAGCAAAGCCCTAGCGGGGAGAACCGGGGAGCTGTTTTTT
TRBV7-2	NA	TRBD1	TRBJ1-4	CASSPETGNNEKLFF	TGTGCCAGCAGCCCCGAGACAGGGAATAATGAAAAACTGTTTTTT
TRBV20-1	NA	NA	TRBJ2-7	CSASPAGIYEQYF	TGCAGTGCTAGTCCCGCAGGGATCTACGAGCAGTACTTC
TRBV7-8	NA	TRBD1	TRBJ1-4	CGSRGGRGLEEKLFF	TGTGGCAGCCGGGGGGGAAGGGGGCTGGAGGAAAAACTGTTTTTT
TRBV5-1	many	TRBD2	TRBJ2-5	CASSLPLGLEKETQYF	TGCGCCAGCAGCTTGCCTCTAGGACTAGAGAAAGAGACCCAGTACTTC